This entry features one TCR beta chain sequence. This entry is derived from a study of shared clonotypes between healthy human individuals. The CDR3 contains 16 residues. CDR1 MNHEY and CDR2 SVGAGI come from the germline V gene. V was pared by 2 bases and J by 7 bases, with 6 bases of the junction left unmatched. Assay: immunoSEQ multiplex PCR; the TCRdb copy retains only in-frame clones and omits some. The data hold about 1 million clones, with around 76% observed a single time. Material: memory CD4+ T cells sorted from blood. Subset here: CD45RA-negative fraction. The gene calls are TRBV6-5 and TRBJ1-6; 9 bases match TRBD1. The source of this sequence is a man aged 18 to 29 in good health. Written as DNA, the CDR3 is TGTGCCAGCAGTTACGGAGGGACAGGGAGGAATTCACCCCTCCACTTT. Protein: CASSYGGTGRNSPLHF.